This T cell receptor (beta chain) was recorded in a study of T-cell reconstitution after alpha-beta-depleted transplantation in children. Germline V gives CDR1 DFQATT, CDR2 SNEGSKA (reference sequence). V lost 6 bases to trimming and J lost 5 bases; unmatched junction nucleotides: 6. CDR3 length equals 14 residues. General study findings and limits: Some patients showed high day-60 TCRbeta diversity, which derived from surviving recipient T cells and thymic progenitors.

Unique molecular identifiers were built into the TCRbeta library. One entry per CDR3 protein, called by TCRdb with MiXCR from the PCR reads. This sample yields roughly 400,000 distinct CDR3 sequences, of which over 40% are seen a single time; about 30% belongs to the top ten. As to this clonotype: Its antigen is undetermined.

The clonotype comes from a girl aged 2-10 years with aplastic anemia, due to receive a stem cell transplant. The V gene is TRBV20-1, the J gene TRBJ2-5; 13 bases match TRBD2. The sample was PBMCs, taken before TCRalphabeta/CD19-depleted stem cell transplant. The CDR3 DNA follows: TGCAGTGCAACTAGCGGGGGGGCCGGGGAGACCCAGTACTTC. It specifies CSATSGGAGETQYF.